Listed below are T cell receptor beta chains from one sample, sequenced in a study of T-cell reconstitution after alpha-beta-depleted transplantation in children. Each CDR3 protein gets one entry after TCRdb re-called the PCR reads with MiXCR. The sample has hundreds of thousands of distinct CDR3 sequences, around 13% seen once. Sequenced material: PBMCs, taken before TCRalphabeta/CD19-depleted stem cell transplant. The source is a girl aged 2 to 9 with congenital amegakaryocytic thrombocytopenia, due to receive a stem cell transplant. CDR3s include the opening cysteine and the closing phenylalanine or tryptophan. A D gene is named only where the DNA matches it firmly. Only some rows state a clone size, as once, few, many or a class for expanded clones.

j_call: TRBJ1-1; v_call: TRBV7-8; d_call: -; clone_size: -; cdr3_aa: CASRSSDTEAFF; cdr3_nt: TGTGCCAGTAGATCCTCTGACACTGAAGCTTTCTTT
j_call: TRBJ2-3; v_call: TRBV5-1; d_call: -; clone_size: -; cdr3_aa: CASGRGLTTDTQYF; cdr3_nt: TGCGCCAGCGGACGGGGACTCACCACAGATACGCAGTATTTT
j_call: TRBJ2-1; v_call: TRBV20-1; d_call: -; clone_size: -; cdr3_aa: CSARTSDEQFF; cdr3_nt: TGCAGTGCTAGGACTTCTGATGAGCAGTTCTTC
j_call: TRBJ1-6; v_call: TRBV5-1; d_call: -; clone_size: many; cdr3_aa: CASSLSGVTRNSPLHF; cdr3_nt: TGCGCCAGCAGCTTGTCCGGGGTTACTCGGAATTCACCCCTCCACTTT
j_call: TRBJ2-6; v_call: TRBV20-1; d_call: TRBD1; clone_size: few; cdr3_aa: CSAGQGALAGANVLTF; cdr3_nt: TGCAGTGCTGGACAGGGGGCGCTGGCTGGGGCCAACGTCCTGACTTTC
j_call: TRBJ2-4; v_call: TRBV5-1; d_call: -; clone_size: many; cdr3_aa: CASSLGQGSKNIQYF; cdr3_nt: TGCGCCAGCAGCTTGGGGCAGGGCTCCAAAAACATTCAGTACTTC
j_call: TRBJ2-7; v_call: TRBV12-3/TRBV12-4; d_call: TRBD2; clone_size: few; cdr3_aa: CASSFLWEGEQYF; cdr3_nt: TGTGCCAGCAGTTTTCTCTGGGAGGGCGAGCAGTACTTC
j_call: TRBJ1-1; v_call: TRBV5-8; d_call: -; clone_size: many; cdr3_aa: CASRVNMNTEAFF; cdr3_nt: TGTGCCAGCAGGGTAAACATGAACACTGAAGCTTTCTTT
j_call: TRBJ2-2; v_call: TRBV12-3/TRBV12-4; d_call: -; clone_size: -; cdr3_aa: CASNPGARGELFF; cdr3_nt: TGTGCCAGCAACCCGGGTGCGAGAGGGGAGCTGTTTTTT
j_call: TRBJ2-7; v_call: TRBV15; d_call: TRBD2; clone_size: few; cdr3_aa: CATSRDLAGMSNEQYF; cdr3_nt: TGTGCCACCAGCAGAGATTTAGCGGGAATGTCGAACGAGCAGTACTTC
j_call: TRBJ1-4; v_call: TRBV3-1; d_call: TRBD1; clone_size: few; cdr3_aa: CASSQGRGRFPINEKLFF; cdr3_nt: TGTGCCAGCAGCCAAGGCAGGGGGCGCTTCCCGATCAATGAAAAACTGTTTTTT
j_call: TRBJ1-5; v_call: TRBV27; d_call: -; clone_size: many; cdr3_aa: CASRRGPSNQPQHF; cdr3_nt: TGTGCCAGCCGTCGGGGGCCTAGCAATCAGCCCCAGCATTTT
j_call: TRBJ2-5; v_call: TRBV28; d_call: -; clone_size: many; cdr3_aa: CASTPRLGETQYF; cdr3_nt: TGTGCCAGCACTCCAAGGTTAGGGGAGACCCAGTACTTC
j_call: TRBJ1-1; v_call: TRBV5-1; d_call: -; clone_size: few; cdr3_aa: CASSDPTEDSPEAFF; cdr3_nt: TGCGCCAGCAGTGATCCGACGGAAGATTCCCCTGAAGCTTTCTTT
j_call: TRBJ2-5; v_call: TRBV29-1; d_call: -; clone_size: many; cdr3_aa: CSVDSNRDIQETQYF; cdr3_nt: TGCAGCGTTGACTCCAACAGGGACATACAAGAGACCCAGTACTTC
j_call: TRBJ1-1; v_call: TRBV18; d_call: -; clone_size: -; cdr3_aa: CASSRDAEAFF; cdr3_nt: TGTGCCAGCTCACGGGACGCAGAAGCTTTCTTT
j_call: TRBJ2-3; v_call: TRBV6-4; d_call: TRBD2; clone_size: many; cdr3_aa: CASSENSGSNTQYF; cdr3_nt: TGTGCCAGCAGTGAGAATAGCGGGAGTAATACGCAGTATTTT
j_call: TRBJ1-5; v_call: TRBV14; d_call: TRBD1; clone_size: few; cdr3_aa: CARGQGLPQPQHF; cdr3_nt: TGTGCCAGGGGACAGGGGCTACCTCAGCCCCAGCATTTT
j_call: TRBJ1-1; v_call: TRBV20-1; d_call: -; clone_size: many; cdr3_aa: CSAMNTEAFF; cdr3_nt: TGCAGTGCTATGAACACTGAAGCTTTCTTT
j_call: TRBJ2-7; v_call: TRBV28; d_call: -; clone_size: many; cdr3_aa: CASRPPLQGYEQYF; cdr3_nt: TGTGCCAGCAGACCCCCTTTACAGGGTTACGAGCAGTACTTC
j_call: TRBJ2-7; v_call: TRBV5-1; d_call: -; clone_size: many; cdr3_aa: CASSPNRDTVYEQYF; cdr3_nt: TGCGCCAGCAGCCCGAACCGGGACACCGTCTACGAGCAGTACTTC
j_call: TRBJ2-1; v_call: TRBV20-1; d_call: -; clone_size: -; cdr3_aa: CSARGRLGNEQFF; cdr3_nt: TGCAGTGCTAGAGGTCGGTTAGGCAATGAGCAGTTCTTC
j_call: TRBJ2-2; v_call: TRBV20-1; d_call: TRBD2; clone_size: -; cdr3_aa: CSASYGTSGTGELFF; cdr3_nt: TGCAGTGCTTCTTACGGGACTAGCGGGACCGGGGAGCTGTTTTTT
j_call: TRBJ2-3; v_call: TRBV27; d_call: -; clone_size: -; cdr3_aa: CASTKTGRPDTQYF; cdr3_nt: TGTGCCAGCACCAAGACAGGGAGGCCAGATACGCAGTATTTT
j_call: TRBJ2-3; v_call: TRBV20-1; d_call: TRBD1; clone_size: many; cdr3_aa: CSARVRYRGTISTDTQYF; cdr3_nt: TGCAGTGCTAGAGTCAGGTACAGGGGTACTATCAGCACAGATACGCAGTATTTT
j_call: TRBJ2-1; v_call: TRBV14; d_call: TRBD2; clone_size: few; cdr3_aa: CASSLTSEQFF; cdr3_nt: TGTGCCAGCAGCCTGACTAGCGAGCAGTTCTTC
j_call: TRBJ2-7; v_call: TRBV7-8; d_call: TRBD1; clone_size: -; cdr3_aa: CASSSSRGHEQYF; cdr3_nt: TGTGCCAGCAGCTCAAGCAGGGGGCACGAGCAGTACTTC
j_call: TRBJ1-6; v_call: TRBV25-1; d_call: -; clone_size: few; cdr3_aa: CASRVSSSPLHF; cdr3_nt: TGTGCCAGCAGGGTATCCTCTTCACCCCTCCACTTT
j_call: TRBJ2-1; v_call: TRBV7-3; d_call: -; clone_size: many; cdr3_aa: CASSLPPGNNEQFF; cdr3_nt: TGTGCCAGCAGCTTACCCCCGGGGAACAATGAGCAGTTCTTC
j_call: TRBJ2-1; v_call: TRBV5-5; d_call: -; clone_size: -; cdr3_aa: CASSFLLVRPYNEQFF; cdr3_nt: TGTGCCAGCAGCTTCCTTTTAGTTAGGCCCTACAATGAGCAGTTCTTC
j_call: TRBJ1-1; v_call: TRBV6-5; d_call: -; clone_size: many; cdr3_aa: CASSYSFRNTEAFF; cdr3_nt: TGTGCCAGCAGTTACTCGTTTCGGAACACTGAAGCTTTCTTT
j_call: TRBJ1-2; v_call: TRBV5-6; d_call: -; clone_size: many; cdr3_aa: CASSLRSDYGYTF; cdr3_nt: TGTGCCAGCAGCTTGCGGAGTGACTATGGCTACACCTTC
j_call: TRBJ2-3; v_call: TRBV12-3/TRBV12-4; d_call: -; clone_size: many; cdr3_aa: CASSDDTQYF; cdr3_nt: TGTGCCAGCAGTGATGATACGCAGTATTTT
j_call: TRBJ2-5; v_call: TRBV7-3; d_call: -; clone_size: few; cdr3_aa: CASDLAGETQYF; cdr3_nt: TGTGCCAGCGATCTTGCTGGGGAGACCCAGTACTTC
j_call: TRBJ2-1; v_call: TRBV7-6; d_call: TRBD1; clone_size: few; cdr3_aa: CASSPGTGLSNEQFF; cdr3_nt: TGTGCCAGCAGCCCCGGGACAGGCTTAAGCAATGAGCAGTTCTTC
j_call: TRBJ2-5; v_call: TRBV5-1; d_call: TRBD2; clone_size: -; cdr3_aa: CASSLALAGASETQYF; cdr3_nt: TGCGCCAGCAGCTTGGCCTTAGCGGGAGCATCTGAGACCCAGTACTTC
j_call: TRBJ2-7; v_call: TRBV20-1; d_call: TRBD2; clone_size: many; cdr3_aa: CSATRLAQVYEQYF; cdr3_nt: TGCAGTGCGACCCGACTAGCGCAAGTTTACGAGCAGTACTTC